Described below is a single TCR beta chain sequence and its context. Its antigen is as yet unknown. The CDR3 consists of 16 residues. Germline CDR1 and CDR2: MNHEY and SMNVEV (reference sequence). The trim removed 5 bases at V and 3 bases at J, leaving 5 bases unmatched. Every isolated RNA sample was fully reverse transcribed, so sequencing captured expressed TCRB transcripts. TCRdb keeps only in-frame clones here, not all; method: immunoSEQ multiplex PCR. The sample consists of about 700,000 clones, under 15% of them appearing once. The sample is drawn from a study of beta chain features in type 1 diabetes. Regarding the study as a whole: The study found moderately but significantly shorter TCRB CDR3s in all four CD4+ subsets of Type 1 diabetes patients.

The source material was naive CD4+ T cells from blood. This receptor was taken from a man between 18 and 35 years old with type 1 diabetes. The chain recombines TRBV27 with TRBJ2-4, with TRBD2 matching over 12 bases. The CDR3 coding sequence is TGTGCCAGCAGTCTAACTAGCGGGGGGTTCAAAAACATTCAGTACTTC. Translation: CASSLTSGGFKNIQYF.